A selection of T cell receptor beta chains follows, all from one sample in a study of blood T cell repertoires in COVID-19. Repertoires were generated with immunoSEQ multiplex PCR, while TCRdb's copy carries only in-frame clones and drops some. The sample has roughly 66,000 clones; about 89% are singletons. The source material was peripheral blood. The receptors shown here come from a human donor in a cohort sampled during active COVID-19. Both conserved end residues are part of each CDR3. A D gene is named only where the DNA matches it firmly. Clone size is not always given. Where it is, it says once, few, many or a class for expanded clones.

>TRBJ1-4|-|-|TRBV5-1
TGCGCCAGCAGGATCGACAGTCGAACTAATGAAAAACTGTTTTTT
CASRIDSRTNEKLFF
>TRBJ2-2|-|TRBD2|TRBV7-2
TGTGCCAGCAGCTTAGGTCCTAGCGGGAACACCGGGGAGCTGTTTTTT
CASSLGPSGNTGELFF
>TRBJ2-3|-|-|TRBV7-2
TGTGCCAGCAGCTTAGGTAATACCAGGGATACGCAGTATTTT
CASSLGNTRDTQYF
>TRBJ2-3|-|TRBD2|TRBV3-1/TRBV3-2
TGTGCCAGCAGCCAAAGGGCGGGGGGCACAGATACGCAGTATTTT
CASSQRAGGTDTQYF
>TRBJ1-3|-|-|TRBV7-9
TGTGCCAGCAGCCCGAGCGGGGAAGTTGGAGACACCATATATTTT
CASSPSGEVGDTIYF
>TRBJ2-1|once|TRBD2|TRBV5-1
TGCGCCAGTGGACTAGCGGGAGGGGATGGCAATGAGCAGTTCTTC
CASGLAGGDGNEQFF
>TRBJ1-5|-|TRBD1|TRBV6-2/TRBV6-3
TGTGCCAGCAGTCCCGGGACAGGGTATTTTAGGGGCGGAAATCAGCCCCAGCATTTT
CASSPGTGYFRGGNQPQHF
>TRBJ2-1|-|TRBD1|TRBV5-4
TGTGCCAGCAGCTTGCCCCGGACAGGGGTAGACAATGAGCAGTTCTTC
CASSLPRTGVDNEQFF
>TRBJ1-1|-|TRBD1|TRBV4-3
TGCGCCAGCAGCCAAACAGGGGTCATCACTGAAGCTTTCTTT
CASSQTGVITEAFF
>TRBJ2-2|-|TRBD2|TRBV7-2
TGTGCCAGCAGCTTAAACGGGAGGCGAGCCACCGGGGAGCTGTTTTTT
CASSLNGRRATGELFF
>TRBJ2-1|-|-|TRBV15
TGTGCCACCAGCAGACCCCCCTTCGGTGAGCAGTTCTTC
CATSRPPFGEQFF
>TRBJ2-5|-|-|TRBV7-3
TGTGCCAGCAGTTTACGGGTTCAAGAGACCCAGTACTTC
CASSLRVQETQYF
>TRBJ2-4|-|TRBD2|TRBV19
TGTGCCAGTAGTCCGGCTAGCGGGAGCTACATTCAGTACTTC
CASSPASGSYIQYF
>TRBJ1-2|few|-|TRBV5-1
TGCGCCAGCGCGCCAGGGGATAACTATGGCTACACCTTC
CASAPGDNYGYTF
>TRBJ1-2|-|TRBD1|TRBV10-3
TGTGCCATCAGTGAGGAGACAGGGTACCGGGGCTACACCTTC
CAISEETGYRGYTF
>TRBJ1-2|-|TRBD1|TRBV3-1/TRBV3-2
TGTGCCAGCAGCCAAAGACAGGGGAGCTATGGCTACACCTTC
CASSQRQGSYGYTF
>TRBJ2-7|-|TRBD2|TRBV27
TGTGCCAGCAGTTCTTTAGCGGGAGATTATGAGCAGTACTTC
CASSSLAGDYEQYF
>TRBJ2-5|-|TRBD2|TRBV7-2
TGTGCCAGCAGCTTACCACTAGCGGGGGGAGCTCAAGAGACCCAGTACTTC
CASSLPLAGGAQETQYF
>TRBJ2-7|few|TRBD2|TRBV28
TGTGCCAGCAGTTCAGGACTAGCGGGAGAAAGCCTCGAGCAGTACTTC
CASSSGLAGESLEQYF
>TRBJ2-1|-|TRBD2|TRBV11-3
TGTGCCAGCAGCTCCACCGGACTAGCGGGGGAGCAGTTCTTC
CASSSTGLAGEQFF
>TRBJ2-7|-|TRBD1|TRBV9
TGTGCCAGCAGCTCTACAGGGGGGATTAACTCCTACGAGCAGTACTTC
CASSSTGGINSYEQYF
>TRBJ1-3|-|-|TRBV19
TGTGCCTCCAGGTTAGCAGGGACTGGAAACACCATATATTTT
CASRLAGTGNTIYF
>TRBJ1-1|-|TRBD1|TRBV7-9
TGTGCCAGCAGCTCACCCGGACAGGGCACTGAAGCTTTCTTT
CASSSPGQGTEAFF
>TRBJ2-2|-|TRBD2|TRBV4-3
TGCGCCAGCAGCCAAGATTGGCGGGGGGGCAACACCGGGGAGCTGTTTTTT
CASSQDWRGGNTGELFF
>TRBJ2-3|-|TRBD2|TRBV15
TGTGCCACCAGCAGAGACCCCGGGACTAGCGGGAGCACAGATACGCAGTATTTT
CATSRDPGTSGSTDTQYF
>TRBJ2-1|-|TRBD2|TRBV5-1
TGCGCCAGCAGCTGGGGGACTAGCGTGGATGAGCAGTTCTTC
CASSWGTSVDEQFF
>TRBJ2-2|-|-|TRBV18
TGTGCCAGCTCACCACCTAGCGGGAACACCGGGGAGCTGTTTTTT
CASSPPSGNTGELFF
>TRBJ1-6|-|-|TRBV28
TGTGCCAGCAGCCGAGGGGGAAACTCCTATAATTCACCCCTCCACTTT
CASSRGGNSYNSPLHF
>TRBJ2-3|-|TRBD2|TRBV19
TGTGCCAGTAGCTGGGACTACCGCACAGATACGCAGTATTTT
CASSWDYRTDTQYF
>TRBJ2-3|-|-|TRBV7-9
TGTGCCAGCAACCTTGTTGCCACCAGCGAGGCTAGCACAGATACGCAGTATTTT
CASNLVATSEASTDTQYF
>TRBJ2-7|-|TRBD1|TRBV6-5
TGTGCCAGCAGTCCGACAGGGGGCTACTCCTACGAGCAGTACTTC
CASSPTGGYSYEQYF
>TRBJ2-7|-|TRBD1|TRBV27
TGTGCCAGCAGCCGGACAGGGGCGACCTACGAGCAGTACTTC
CASSRTGATYEQYF
>TRBJ2-3|once|TRBD2|TRBV3-1/TRBV3-2
TGTGCCAGCAGCCCGAACTATTCGGGACTAGCGGGGAGTAGCACAGATACGCAGTATTTT
CASSPNYSGLAGSSTDTQYF
>TRBJ2-6|-|-|TRBV30
TGTGCCTGGACCCGTGACATCTCGCTTCGGGCCAACGTCCTGACTTTC
CAWTRDISLRANVLTF
>TRBJ1-2|-|-|TRBV12-3/TRBV12-4
TGTGCCAGCAATCTAGGAGGACTGTATGGCTACACCTTC
CASNLGGLYGYTF
>TRBJ2-3|once|TRBD2|TRBV19
TGTGCCAGTAAAGCTAGCGGGGGTCTAGATACGCAGTATTTT
CASKASGGLDTQYF
>TRBJ2-5|-|-|TRBV4-3
TGCGCCAGCAGCCAGGGCCTCCAAGAGACCCAGTACTTC
CASSQGLQETQYF
>TRBJ2-1|-|-|TRBV18
TGTGCCAGCTCACCCACGGGGGGCACCTACAATGAGCAGTTCTTC
CASSPTGGTYNEQFF
>TRBJ1-5|few|-|TRBV7-2
TGTGCCAGCAGCTTAGAAGGGGCCCCACAGCATTTT
CASSLEGAPQHF
>TRBJ1-2|once|-|TRBV28
TGTGCCAGCACCCACAGGGTAGATGGCTACACCTTC
CASTHRVDGYTF
>TRBJ2-7|-|TRBD1|TRBV6-2/TRBV6-3
TGTGCCAGCAGTTACGACGAGACAGGGTACGAGCAGTACTTC
CASSYDETGYEQYF